These 27 T cell receptor beta chains originate from one sample sequenced in a study of control samples from healthy donors and cancer patients. Assay: immunoSEQ multiplex PCR; the TCRdb copy retains only in-frame clones and omits some. Of under 100,000 clones in the sample, less than 90% are singletons; the top ten hold about 9.5%. The sequencing input was PBMCs. These TCRs come from a woman between 45 and 65 years old with colorectal cancer.

The chain carries TRBV9 and TRBJ2-5; 12 bases are shared with TRBD2. The trim removed 2 bases at V and 4 bases at J, leaving 3 bases unmatched. The CDR3 totals 15 residues. Per germline, CDR1 SGDLS and CDR2 YYNGEE. This chain's CDR3 is CASSVTSGGIETQYF. The CDR3 DNA reads TGTGCCAGCAGCGTTACTAGCGGGGGGATAGAGACCCAGTACTTC.

The rearrangement links TRBV7-2 to TRBJ1-4, with D unclear. V shed 2 bases and J shed 3 bases, with 7 bases lying between them. The length of the CDR3 is 14 residues. The germline CDR1 and CDR2 sequences are SGHTA and FQGNSA. CDR3 region: CASSLSGANEKLFF. The CDR3 bases are TGTGCCAGCAGCTTATCCGGGGCTAATGAAAAACTGTTTTTT.

This clone has a single count. The chain joins TRBV4-3 to TRBJ1-4; D ambiguous. Germline V lookup: CDR1 LGHNA, CDR2 YSLEER. Between the trimmed V and J ends, which lost 0 bases and 2 bases, there was a span of 10 bases. The CDR3 runs 16 residues. The CDR3 DNA is TGCGCCAGCAGCCAAGATCGGAGAGGCACTAATGAAAAACTGTTTTTT. Translated, it gives CASSQDRRGTNEKLFF.

The CDR3 protein is CASGNAGFEQYV. Here the CDR3 DNA reads TGTGCCAGTGGCAATGCCGGGTTCGAGCAGTACGTC. The genes are TRBV7-8 and TRBJ2-7; D not resolved. Germline CDR1 and CDR2: SGHVS and FQNEAQ. Trimming left V 9 bases short and J 6 bases short, with 15 bases between. The CDR3 is 12 residues long.

CDR3 nucleotides: TGTGCCAGCAGCCAAGGATTTCAACCGACCCAAGAGACCCAGTACTTC. It yields the protein CASSQGFQPTQETQYF. The chain couples TRBV14 to TRBJ2-5; D not certain. Trimming stripped 1 base from V and 1 base from J, with 13 bases between. Per germline, CDR1 SGHDN and CDR2 FVKESK. The CDR3 totals 16 residues.

The chain has TRBV28 and TRBJ1-1, with D hard to call. V shed 5 bases and J shed 0 bases, with 13 bases lying between them. CDR1 and CDR2 (germline): MDHEN, SYDVKM. The CDR3 is 15 amino acids. CDR3 sequence: CASSTAARLNTEAFF. CDR3 bases: TGTGCCAGCAGTACCGCCGCCAGGCTGAACACTGAAGCTTTCTTT.

The chain carries TRBV11-3 and TRBJ1-1, with 8 nucleotides matching TRBD1. Germline V lookup: CDR1 SGHNT, CDR2 YENEEA. The CDR3 runs to 15 residues. Losses at the gene ends were 3 bases for V and 1 base for J; bases not matched to a gene: 4. CDR3 nucleotides: TGTGCCAGCAGCTTTTCGACAGGGGCGAACACTGAAGCTTTCTTT. Residues: CASSFSTGANTEAFF.

The V call is TRBV6-6, the J call TRBJ1-1, with D unresolved. The CDR3 runs to 13 residues. CDR1 and CDR2 (germline): MNHNY, SVGAGI (reference sequence). With 6 bases removed from V and 1 base from J, the gap between germline ends came to 9 bases. CDR3 sequence: CASRLGANTEAFF. As DNA, the CDR3 is TGTGCCAGCAGATTGGGAGCGAACACTGAAGCTTTCTTT.

The chain couples TRBV2 to TRBJ2-7; 8 bases are shared with TRBD1. The germline CDR1 and CDR2 sequences are SNHLY and FYNNEI. CDR3 size: 15 residues. V shed 7 bases, J shed 2 bases, and the junction held 10 bases outside the gene matches. This chain's CDR3 is CASTFPRDRPYEQYV. The CDR3 nucleotides are TGTGCCAGCACCTTCCCCCGGGACAGGCCCTACGAGCAGTACGTC.

The chain carries TRBV3-1 (or the pseudogene TRBV3-2) and TRBJ2-2; D uncertain. This CDR3 is 11 amino acids long. Trimming removed 4 bases at V and 7 bases at J, with 4 bases between. Germline V gene sequence: CDR1 LGHDT, CDR2 YNNKEL (reference sequence). DNA of the CDR3: TGTGCCAGCAGCCTTTTCGGGGAGCTGTTTTTT. This gives the protein CASSLFGELFF.

V usage is TRBV24-1 and J usage is TRBJ1-5; 7 bases align to TRBD1. V was clipped by 1 base and J by 3 bases; unmatched bases: 2. This CDR3 contains 15 residues. CDR1 and CDR2 (germline): KGHDR, SFDVKD. The DNA for the CDR3 is TGTGCCACCAGTGATTTTACAGGGGCCAATCAGCCCCAGCATTTT. Its translation is CATSDFTGANQPQHF.

In its sample, this clone was seen once. V usage is TRBV18 and J usage is TRBJ2-1, with 8 bases lining up with TRBD1. CDR1 and CDR2 from the germline V gene are KGHSH and LQKENI. There are 15 residues in the CDR3. Germline trimming cut 3 bases from V and 5 bases from J; bases unmatched to any gene: 6. The CDR3 nucleotides are TGTGCCAGCTCACCCCGGACAGGGAATGACAATGAGCAGTTCTTC. Translated, it gives CASSPRTGNDNEQFF.

CDR3: CASKDRYEVGGISPLHF. The CDR3 DNA is TGCGCCAGCAAAGACCGTTACGAGGTCGGGGGTATCTCACCCCTCCACTTT. This chain links TRBV10-2 with TRBJ1-6; D might be TRBD1 (5 bases). CDR3 length: 17 residues. Germline V gene lookup returns CDR1 WSHSY and CDR2 SAAADI. The V and J ends lost 7 bases and 10 bases respectively, with 26 bases between them.

The rearrangement uses TRBV6-2 or TRBV6-3 and TRBJ2-3; maybe TRBD2 (6 bases). V was shortened by 6 bases and J by 0 bases, with 19 bases between the two germline ends. There are 17 residues in the CDR3. CDR1 and CDR2 (germline): MNHEY, SVGEGT. CDR3 region: CASSVYPGVSSTDTQYF. CDR3 nucleotide sequence: TGTGCCAGCAGCGTATACCCGGGGGTGTCTAGCACAGATACGCAGTATTTT.

Regarding this clone: Mismatch with germline at one junction end may stem from a read error. The gene calls are TRBV19 and TRBJ2-2; D possibly corresponds to TRBD2 (8 bases). Germline CDR1 LNHDA, CDR2 SQIVND (reference sequence). The CDR3 loop spans 16 amino acids. CDR3 nucleotides: TGTGCCCGTAGTATCGGGGGGGCCAGGGGGACCGGGGAGCTGTTTTTT. This sequence encodes CARSIGGARGTGELFF.

This sequence joins TRBV6-5 and TRBJ2-1; D possibly corresponds to TRBD2 (6 bases). This CDR3 spans 12 amino acids. V was trimmed by 8 bases and J by 4 bases, leaving 9 bases between them. Looked up from germline, CDR1 is MNHEY and CDR2 is SVGAGI. CDR3 amino acids: CASAGLYNEQFF. The CDR3 DNA is TGTGCCAGCGCGGGACTTTACAATGAGCAGTTCTTC.

This clone was observed a handful of times. The chain combines TRBV6-6 with TRBJ1-1, with TRBD1 as a possible D gene (5 bases). The CDR3 has 13 residues. From germline, CDR1 is MNHNY and CDR2 SVGAGI (reference sequence). V was shortened by 2 bases and J by 4 bases, with 8 bases between the two germline ends. The CDR3 nucleotides read TGTGCCAGCAGTTACAGGGGAGGCACTGAAGCTTTCTTT. Protein: CASSYRGGTEAFF.

V usage is TRBV7-2 and J usage is TRBJ2-2; TRBD1 might be the D (5 bases). V was trimmed by 5 bases and J by 0 bases, leaving 13 bases between them. CDR1 is SGHTA and CDR2 is FQGNSA in the germline V gene. The CDR3 spans 16 residues. The CDR3 DNA is TGTGCCAGCAGCCGCGCCGACAGTTCGAACACCGGGGAGCTGTTTTTT. Protein sequence: CASSRADSSNTGELFF.

This chain joins TRBV2 and TRBJ1-2, with a weak D call TRBD1 (5 bases). Germline CDR1 reads SNHLY; CDR2 reads FYNNEI. The V end lost 7 bases, the J end lost 4 bases, and 13 bases lay between the germline ends. The CDR3 is 13 residues long. In DNA form, the CDR3 reads TGTGCCAGCAAGGGCAGGGAGTTCTATGGCTACACCTTC. Residues: CASKGREFYGYTF.

The rearrangement joins TRBV10-3 to TRBJ2-5; the D is unclear. Germline V gene sequence: CDR1 ENHRY, CDR2 SYGVKD. The CDR3 length is 12 residues. Trimming took 0 bases from V and 1 from J, leaving 0 bases between them. The CDR3 nucleotides read TGTGCCATCAGTGAGTCCCAAGAGACCCAGTACTTC. This gives the protein CAISESQETQYF.

V and J are TRBV15 and TRBJ1-1; weak D call: TRBD1 (6 bases). The CDR3 consists of 15 residues. Trimming took 0 bases from V and 4 from J, leaving 12 bases between them. The germline V gene encodes CDR1 LNHNV and CDR2 YYDKDF (reference sequence). The CDR3 spells CATSREMGGATEAFF. The CDR3 bases are TGTGCCACCAGCAGAGAAATGGGGGGGGCCACTGAAGCTTTCTTT.

The chain has TRBV28 and TRBJ2-5, with 9 bases fitting TRBD2. Germline lookup yields CDR1 MDHEN and CDR2 SYDVKM. V lost 5 bases and J lost 3; bases outside the gene matches: 7. The length of the CDR3 is 15 residues. The CDR3, as DNA: TGTGCCAGCAGTACCGGGACTAGCTTTAAAGAGACCCAGTACTTC. Its translation is CASSTGTSFKETQYF.

The gene calls are TRBV27 and TRBJ2-7; perhaps TRBD1 as D (6 bases). CDR1 is MNHEY, CDR2 SMNVEV, per germline (reference sequence). This CDR3 is 13 amino acids long. The ends were cut back, 5 bases at V and 5 bases at J, with 13 bases in the middle. The CDR3 bases are TGTGCCAGCAGTCCGCAGGGACACCACGAGCAGTACGTC. Its translation: CASSPQGHHEQYV.

The chain has TRBV2 and TRBJ1-5; D ambiguous. The CDR3 length is 15 residues. Trimming removed 5 bases from V and 0 bases from J, with 11 bases in between. The germline gives CDR1 SNHLY, CDR2 FYNNEI. The CDR3 sequence: CASSSDGYSNQPQHF. In DNA form, the CDR3 reads TGTGCCAGCAGTTCCGACGGATATAGCAATCAGCCCCAGCATTTT.

Notes on this clone: The same CDR3 can be traced to other DNA sequences in this sample. The chain uses TRBV9 and TRBJ2-5; TRBD1 might be the D (6 bases). The germline V and J ends were trimmed by 4 bases and 1 base, with 11 bases remaining between them. Germline CDR1 is SGDLS and CDR2 is YYNGEE. The CDR3 contains 14 residues. CDR3 in DNA: TGTGCCAGCAGCCCCGGGACAATCCAAGAGACCCAGTACTTC. Amino acids: CASSPGTIQETQYF.

The gene calls are TRBV28 and TRBJ2-5; 15 bases map to TRBD2. Germline CDR1 MDHEN, CDR2 SYDVKM. Trimming removed 6 bases from V and 2 bases from J; junction bases left unmatched: 4. The CDR3 sequence is 16 residues long. The CDR3 region is CASRGTSGGWQETQYF. The CDR3 DNA is TGTGCCAGCAGAGGGACTAGCGGGGGGTGGCAAGAGACCCAGTACTTC. Drawing the rest from reference TRBV28 and TRBJ2-5, the complete variable domain is DVKVTQSSRYLVKRTGEKVFLECVQDMDHENMFWYRQDPGLGLRLIYFSYDVKMKEKGDIPEGYSVSREKKERFSLILESASTNQTSMYLCASRGTSGGWQETQYFGPGTRLLVL.

This clone was observed a handful of times. This chain links TRBV2 with TRBJ1-6; TRBD1 might be the D (6 bases). The CDR3 loop spans 14 amino acids. V gave up 7 bases and J gave up 7 bases, with 14 bases separating them. Germline CDR1 reads SNHLY; CDR2 reads FYNNEI. CDR3 bases: TGTGCCAGCACCGAGGGACATGCGAATTCACCCCTCCACTTT. This translates into CASTEGHANSPLHF. Full variable domain (rest looked up from reference TRBV2 and TRBJ1-6): EPEVTQTPSHQVTQMGQEVILRCVPISNHLYFYWYRQILGQKVEFLVSFYNNEISEKSEIFDDQFSVERPDGSNFTLKIRSTKLEDSAMYFCASTEGHANSPLHFGNGTRLTVT.